The 18 T cell receptor beta chains below were found in one sample sequenced in a study of PD-1 blockade in classical Hodgkin lymphoma (dated by TCRdb to between 2020 and 2021). The library relied on the immunoSEQ multiplex PCR assay. As stored in TCRdb, this immuneACCESS dataset retains in-frame rearrangements with V and J assigned. A fraction of the clones does not appear; measured against another copy, unresolved V genes explain less than half of the discrepancy, and the remainder lacks a known reason. Here the sample has 25,000 to 30,000 clones; around three quarters occur a single time. The top ten clones comprise 15% to 20% of the sample. Reading the label with the study, this specimen's time point is: cycle 4 day 1 (C4D1), after about 6 weeks of nivolumab. Relapse after autologous stem cell transplantation had occurred in all trial patients, and cohorts A, B and C were distinguished by prior brentuximab vedotin exposure.

Sequenced material: peripheral blood mononuclear cells (PBMCs), taken before the fourth cycle of nivolumab. All receptors come from a human donor with classical Hodgkin lymphoma.

The chain carries TRBV11-1 and TRBJ1-1, with TRBD1 matching over 11 bases. The CDR3 loop spans 17 amino acids. The germline gives CDR1 SGHAT, CDR2 FQDESV (reference sequence). The junction had 12 bases not matched to a gene; V was cut back by 5 bases and J by 4 bases. CDR3 nucleotide sequence: TGTGCCAGCAGCGAAGGGACAGGGGGATCGAAGGCCACTGAAGCTTTCTTT. Residues: CASSEGTGGSKATEAFF.

The chain has TRBV25-1 and TRBJ2-2, with TRBD2 matching 10 bases. The CDR3 has 14 amino acids. Germline V lookup: CDR1 MGHDK, CDR2 SYGVNS. The J segment lost 1 base and the V segment lost 10 bases, leaving 3 bases of the junction unmatched. The CDR3 region is CATSSGRNTGELFF. The CDR3 DNA reads TGTGCCACCTCTAGCGGGAGGAACACCGGGGAGCTGTTTTTT.

The rearrangement uses TRBV2 and TRBJ2-7; 9 bases line up with TRBD1. CDR1 SNHLY and CDR2 FYNNEI come from the germline V gene. This CDR3 has 13 amino acids. The junction had 4 bases not matched to a gene; V was cut back by 7 bases and J by 3 bases. In DNA, the CDR3 is TGTGCCAGCACCCCGGGACAGGGCTACGAGCAGTACTTC. Translating it yields CASTPGQGYEQYF.

The chain joins TRBV27 to TRBJ2-3, with TRBD2 as a possible D gene (6 bases). This CDR3 is built from 14 residues. Trimming took off 8 bases at V and 6 bases at J, with 18 bases between the two ends. From germline, CDR1 is MNHEY and CDR2 SMNVEV (reference sequence). The CDR3 DNA reads as TGTGCCAGCCGGACTTCCCAGGCGGGGGATACGCAGTATTTT. Translating it yields CASRTSQAGDTQYF.

This chain uses TRBV7-2 with TRBJ2-3; 10 bases fit TRBD1. Per germline, CDR1 SGHTA and CDR2 FQGNSA. The CDR3 contains 16 residues. Trimming removed 5 bases from V and 1 base from J; junction bases left unmatched: 6. This chain's CDR3 is CASSRGGTGGTDTQYF. The DNA for the CDR3 is TGTGCCAGCAGCCGAGGGGGGACAGGGGGCACAGATACGCAGTATTTT.

The J gene is TRBJ2-1, the V gene TRBV18; D may be TRBD1 (5 bases). The CDR3 is made up of 14 amino acids. Germline V gene sequence: CDR1 KGHSH, CDR2 LQKENI. V was cut by 1 base and J by 8 bases, with 12 bases left in between. The CDR3 protein is CASSPQTGWDEQFF. The CDR3 nucleotides read TGTGCCAGCTCACCACAAACAGGATGGGATGAGCAGTTCTTC. Supplemented by reference TRBV18 and TRBJ2-1, the full variable domain reads NAGVMQNPRHLVRRRGQEARLRCSPMKGHSHVYWYRQLPEEGLKFMVYLQKENIIDESGMPKERFSAEFPKEGPSILRIQQVVRGDSAAYFCASSPQTGWDEQFFGPGTRLTVL.

The V call is TRBV5-1, the J call TRBJ2-2; possibly TRBD1 for D (6 bases). Between the trimmed V and J ends, which lost 3 bases and 2 bases, there was a span of 11 bases. Germline V CDR1 and CDR2: SGHRS, YFSETQ. The CDR3 has 15 amino acids. The CDR3 protein is CASSSRQVNTGELFF. CDR3 bases: TGCGCCAGCAGCTCTAGACAGGTTAACACCGGGGAGCTGTTTTTT.

This chain joins TRBV27 and TRBJ2-7; 7 nucleotides line up with TRBD2. The germline V gene has CDR1 MNHEY and CDR2 SMNVEV (reference sequence). CDR3 size: 15 residues. V was clipped by 6 bases and J by 0 bases; unmatched bases: 8. CDR3 sequence reads: CASRRSGTSSYEQYF. CDR3 sequence (DNA): TGTGCCAGCAGAAGAAGCGGGACGAGCTCCTACGAGCAGTACTTC.

The chain combines TRBV29-1 with TRBJ2-3; TRBD1 agrees at 9 bases. CDR3 size: 13 residues. Trimming cost V 6 bases and J 3 bases; bases outside gene matches: 4. The germline V gene encodes CDR1 SQVTM and CDR2 ANQGSEA. Here the CDR3 DNA reads TGCAGCGTACCGGACAGGGGTACAGATACGCAGTATTTT. It is translated as CSVPDRGTDTQYF.

This chain links TRBV9 with TRBJ2-6; D may be TRBD2 (7 bases). The CDR3 is 18 residues long. Per germline, CDR1 SGDLS and CDR2 YYNGEE. V was clipped by 0 bases and J by 1 base, with 14 bases between them. The CDR3 DNA reads TGTGCCAGCAGCGTAGTCGGCAGGGGAGGGTCTGGGGCCAACGTCCTGACTTTC. Its translation is CASSVVGRGGSGANVLTF. The entire variable domain, with the rest obtained from reference TRBV9 and TRBJ2-6, is as follows: DSGVTQTPKHLITATGQRVTLRCSPRSGDLSVYWYQQSLDQGLQFLIQYYNGEERAKGNILERFSAQQFPDLHSELNLSSLELGDSALYFCASSVVGRGGSGANVLTFGAGSRLTVL.

This chain connects TRBV5-8 to TRBJ2-7; tentatively, D is TRBD1 (5 bases). Germline V CDR1 and CDR2: SGHTS, YDEGEE. V lost 1 base and J lost 3, with 14 bases in between. This CDR3 region has 15 residues. In nucleotides, the CDR3 is TGTGCCAGCAGCTTGTTCCAGGGTATCTTCTACGAGCAGTACTTC. Protein: CASSLFQGIFYEQYF.

The rearrangement joins TRBV28 to TRBJ1-3; possible D gene TRBD1, 5 bases. V was clipped by 4 bases and J by 5 bases, with 15 bases between them. The CDR3 contains 15 residues. Germline lookup yields CDR1 MDHEN and CDR2 SYDVKM. In DNA form, the CDR3 reads TGTGCCAGCAGTTCTAGACAGTCTATAAGAAACACCATATATTTT. This sequence encodes CASSSRQSIRNTIYF.

This clone has a handful of counts. This chain links TRBV2 with TRBJ1-2; D gene uncertain. The V end lost 6 bases, the J end lost 3 bases, and 20 bases lay between the germline ends. The germline gives CDR1 SNHLY, CDR2 FYNNEI. This CDR3 region has 16 residues. CDR3 region: CASRGRPASNDYGYTF. CDR3 nucleotide sequence: TGTGCCAGCAGGGGGAGGCCGGCATCTAATGACTATGGCTACACCTTC.

The gene calls are TRBV19 and TRBJ2-3, with D perhaps TRBD2 (5 bases). Per the germline V gene, CDR1 is LNHDA and CDR2 is SQIVND (reference sequence). The CDR3 runs to 13 residues. V lost 6 bases to trimming and J lost 4 bases, with 11 bases between them. The CDR3 nucleotides read TGTGCCAGTAGCCCCGAGGGATCAGATACGCAGTATTTT. Translation: CASSPEGSDTQYF.

The V gene is TRBV7-6, the J gene TRBJ2-2, with 7 bases matching TRBD1. V was pared by 5 bases and J by 1 base, with 7 bases of the junction left unmatched. Germline assignment: CDR1 SGHVS and CDR2 FNYEAQ. The CDR3 has 16 residues. In DNA, the CDR3 is TGTGCCAGCAGCCCCAGACAGGGCCGGAACACCGGGGAGCTGTTTTTT. Encoded protein: CASSPRQGRNTGELFF.

The chain uses TRBV7-8 and TRBJ1-1; TRBD1 matches 8 bases. The trim removed 7 bases at V and 11 bases at J, leaving 12 bases unmatched. This CDR3 comprises 13 residues. CDR1 and CDR2 (germline): SGHVS, FQNEAQ. The CDR3 protein is CASTLTQGGRAFF. CDR3 coding DNA: TGTGCCAGCACCCTTACACAGGGGGGGAGGGCTTTCTTT.

This rearrangement joins TRBV4-2 to TRBJ2-5; weak D call: TRBD2 (5 bases). With 0 bases removed from V and 1 base from J, the gap between germline ends came to 12 bases. CDR1 and CDR2 (germline): LGHNA, YNFKEQ. This CDR3 region has 16 residues. CDR3 sequence: CASSQEGRGAQETQYF. The CDR3 DNA is TGTGCCAGCAGCCAAGAGGGCCGGGGAGCCCAAGAGACCCAGTACTTC.

CDR3 sequence (DNA): TGTGCCAGCAGGGCCGGGGGAGCCTCTGGAAACACCATATATTTT. This codes for CASRAGGASGNTIYF. The chain joins TRBV6-1 to TRBJ1-3, with D maybe TRBD1 (5 bases). V was cut by 6 bases and J by 0 bases, with 12 bases left in between. CDR3 size: 15 residues. CDR1 and CDR2 (germline): MNHNS, SASEGT.